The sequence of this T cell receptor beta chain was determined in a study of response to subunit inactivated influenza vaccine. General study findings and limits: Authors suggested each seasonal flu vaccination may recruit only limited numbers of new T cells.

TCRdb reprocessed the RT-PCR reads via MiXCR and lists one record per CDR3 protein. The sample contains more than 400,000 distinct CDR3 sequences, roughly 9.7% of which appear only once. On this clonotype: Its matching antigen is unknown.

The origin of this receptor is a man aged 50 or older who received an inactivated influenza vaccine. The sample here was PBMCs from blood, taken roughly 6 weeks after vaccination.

CDR3 sequence: CASIGDEGEAFF. CDR3 sequence (DNA): TGTGCCAGCATTGGGGATGAGGGTGAAGCTTTCTTT. The genes are TRBV7-9 and TRBJ1-1; D is unclear. Looked up from germline, CDR1 is SEHNR and CDR2 is FQNEAQ (reference sequence). With 7 bases removed from V and 7 bases from J, the gap between germline ends came to 13 bases. This CDR3 has 12 residues.